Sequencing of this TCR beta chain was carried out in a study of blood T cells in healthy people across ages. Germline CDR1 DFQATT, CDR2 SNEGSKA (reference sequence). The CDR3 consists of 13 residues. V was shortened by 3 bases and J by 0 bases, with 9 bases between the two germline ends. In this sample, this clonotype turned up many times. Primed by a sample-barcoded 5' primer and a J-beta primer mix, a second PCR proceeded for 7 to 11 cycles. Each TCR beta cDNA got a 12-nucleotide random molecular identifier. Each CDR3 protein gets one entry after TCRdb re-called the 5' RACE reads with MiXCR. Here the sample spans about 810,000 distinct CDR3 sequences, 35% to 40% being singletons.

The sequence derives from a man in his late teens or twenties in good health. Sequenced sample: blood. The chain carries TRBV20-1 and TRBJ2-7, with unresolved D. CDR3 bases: TGCAGTGCTAGTGTCCCGGGCTCCTACGAGCAGTACTTC. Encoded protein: CSASVPGSYEQYF.